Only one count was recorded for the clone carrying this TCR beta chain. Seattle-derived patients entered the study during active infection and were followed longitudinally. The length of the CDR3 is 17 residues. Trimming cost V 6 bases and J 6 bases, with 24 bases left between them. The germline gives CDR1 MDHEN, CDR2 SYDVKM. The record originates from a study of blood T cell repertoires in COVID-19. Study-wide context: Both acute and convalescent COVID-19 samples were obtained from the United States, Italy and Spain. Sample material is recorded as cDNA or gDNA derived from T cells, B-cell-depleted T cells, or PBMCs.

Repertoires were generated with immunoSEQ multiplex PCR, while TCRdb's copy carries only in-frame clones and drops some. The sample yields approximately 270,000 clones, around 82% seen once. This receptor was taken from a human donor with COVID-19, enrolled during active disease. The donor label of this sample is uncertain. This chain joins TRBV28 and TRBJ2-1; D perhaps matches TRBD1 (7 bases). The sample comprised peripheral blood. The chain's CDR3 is CASSPGGLFGRSNEQFF. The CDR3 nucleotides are TGTGCCAGCAGCCCAGGGGGGCTTTTTGGACGAAGCAATGAGCAGTTCTTC. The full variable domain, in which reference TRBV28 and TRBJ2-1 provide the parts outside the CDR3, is DVKVTQSSRYLVKRTGEKVFLECVQDMDHENMFWYRQDPGLGLRLIYFSYDVKMKEKGDIPEGYSVSREKKERFSLILESASTNQTSMYLCASSPGGLFGRSNEQFFGPGTRLTVL.